This is a list of T cell receptor beta chains from one sample in a study of blood T cell repertoires in COVID-19. Produced via immunoSEQ multiplex PCR; TCRdb's table is partial and in-frame only. This table has about 380,000 clones, 88% appearing once. Input material: PBMCs or T cells enriched from blood (not recorded which). Every receptor here comes from a woman under 30 who had recovered from COVID-19. The CDR3 runs from the conserved cysteine through the conserved F or W. A D gene is named only where the DNA matches it firmly. Only part of the rows carry a size: once, few, many, or a class if the clone is expanded.

v_call	j_call	clone_size	d_call	cdr3_nt	cdr3_aa
TRBV12-3/TRBV12-4	TRBJ2-5	few	-	TGTGCCAGCAGCCAGACAGTGGTGGAGACCCAGTACTTC	CASSQTVVETQYF
TRBV28	TRBJ1-6	-	-	TGTGCCAGCAGTCCAGGGTATTCACCCCTCCACTTT	CASSPGYSPLHF
TRBV9	TRBJ1-1	-	-	TGTGCCAGCAGCGTAGTAGGAGGGCCCGGCACTGAAGCTTTCTTT	CASSVVGGPGTEAFF
TRBV25-1	TRBJ1-6	-	-	TGTGCCAGCAGTGTGGGGACAACCTATAATTCACCCCTCCACTTT	CASSVGTTYNSPLHF
TRBV4-3	TRBJ1-2	-	-	TGCGCCAGCAGCCAAGTTTTTCGCTATGGCTACACCTTC	CASSQVFRYGYTF
TRBV4-2	TRBJ2-2	-	TRBD2	TGTGCCAGCAGCCAAGGGACTAGCGGGGTTTCCGGGGAGCTGTTTTTT	CASSQGTSGVSGELFF
TRBV28	TRBJ1-1	-	-	TGTGCCAGCAGGGACAACATGAACACTGAAGCTTTCTTT	CASRDNMNTEAFF
TRBV5-1	TRBJ2-3	-	-	TGCGCCAGCAGCTTGTACGGACAGACGATCACAGATACGCAGTATTTT	CASSLYGQTITDTQYF
TRBV7-9	TRBJ2-7	-	TRBD1	TGTGCCAGCAGCTCCGTCAGACAGGGAAGCTACGAGCAGTACTTC	CASSSVRQGSYEQYF
TRBV7-3	TRBJ1-2	-	-	TGTGCCAGCAGCCCGACCGACAAGAATAGGGGCTACACCTTC	CASSPTDKNRGYTF
TRBV6-1	TRBJ2-7	-	-	TGTGCCAGCAGTGAAAGGGCCAGGGTGCGACAAGGGAACTACGAGCAGTACTTC	CASSERARVRQGNYEQYF
TRBV14	TRBJ2-7	-	-	TGTGCCAGCAGCCAAGTACAGGACTACGAGCAGTACTTC	CASSQVQDYEQYF
TRBV12-2	TRBJ2-3	-	-	TGTGCAAGTCGCTTAGTTCGGGTTGGGGCAGCCGAAGATACGCAGTATTTT	CASRLVRVGAAEDTQYF
TRBV6-2/TRBV6-3	TRBJ2-5	-	TRBD2	TGTGCCAGCAGTAAAACGAGGACTAGCGGGGAGACCCAGTACTTC	CASSKTRTSGETQYF
TRBV12-3/TRBV12-4	TRBJ1-6	-	-	TGTGCCAGTGGGGGCGGCTATAATTCACCCCTCCACTTT	CASGGGYNSPLHF
TRBV7-2	TRBJ2-7	once	-	TGTGCCAGCAGCTTAGTCGGGGGGCCTGATGCCTACGAGCAGTACTTC	CASSLVGGPDAYEQYF
TRBV28	TRBJ2-3	once	TRBD2	TGTGCCAGCACCGAGGGACTAGCGGGGATAGGCACAGATACGCAGTATTTT	CASTEGLAGIGTDTQYF
TRBV2	TRBJ2-2	-	-	TGTGCCAGCAGTCCCACGGGACAAAGCACCGGGGAGCTGTTTTTT	CASSPTGQSTGELFF
TRBV3-1/TRBV3-2	TRBJ2-7	few	TRBD1	TGTGCCAGCAGCAGACAGGGGGTCAACTACGAGCAGTACTTC	CASSRQGVNYEQYF
TRBV7-9	TRBJ2-2	-	TRBD2	TGTGCCAGCAGCTTAGCAGGCGGGGGGAACACCGGGGAGCTGTTTTTT	CASSLAGGGNTGELFF
TRBV3-1/TRBV3-2	TRBJ2-3	-	-	TGTGCCAGCAGCCAAGATGCTGCGAGGGCGCAGTATTTT	CASSQDAARAQYF
TRBV11-3	TRBJ2-3	-	-	TGTGCCAGCAGCTTGCAAGGCCGGGAAGATACGCAGTATTTT	CASSLQGREDTQYF
TRBV19	TRBJ1-1	-	-	TGTGCCAGTATCTCCCTGGCCTTGAACACTGAAGCTTTCTTT	CASISLALNTEAFF
TRBV27	TRBJ2-7	once	TRBD1	TGTGCCAGCAGGGGACTGGGACAGGGCTTGGAGCAGTACTTC	CASRGLGQGLEQYF
TRBV28	TRBJ1-2	-	-	TGTGCCAGCAGTTTTACCGGGGTCGGCTACACCTTC	CASSFTGVGYTF
TRBV29-1	TRBJ1-1	-	TRBD1	TGCAGCGTTGCCGCGGGACAGTTGAACACTGAAGCTTTCTTT	CSVAAGQLNTEAFF
TRBV30	TRBJ1-1	once	-	TGTGCCTGGGGTCGGGGGGGGAACACTGAAGCTTTCTTT	CAWGRGGNTEAFF
TRBV20-1	TRBJ1-1	-	TRBD1	TGCAGTGCTAGTACTTGGACAGGTCTGAACACTGAAGCTTTCTTT	CSASTWTGLNTEAFF
TRBV3-1/TRBV3-2	TRBJ2-7	-	-	TGTGCCAGCAGCCAAGCAGGTGGGGGCCCCTCCTACGAGCAGTACTTC	CASSQAGGGPSYEQYF
TRBV4-1	TRBJ2-3	-	TRBD1	TGCGCCAGCAGCCAAGATCTGGGACAGGGAGTGACAGATACGCAGTATTTT	CASSQDLGQGVTDTQYF
TRBV30	TRBJ2-1	-	-	TGTGCCTGGAGTGACGGGACTCTCTCCTACAATGAGCAGTTCTTC	CAWSDGTLSYNEQFF
TRBV9	TRBJ2-1	-	-	TGTGCCAGCAGCGTAGGGTTGGGACTGACCTCCTCCTACAATGAGCAGTTCTTC	CASSVGLGLTSSYNEQFF